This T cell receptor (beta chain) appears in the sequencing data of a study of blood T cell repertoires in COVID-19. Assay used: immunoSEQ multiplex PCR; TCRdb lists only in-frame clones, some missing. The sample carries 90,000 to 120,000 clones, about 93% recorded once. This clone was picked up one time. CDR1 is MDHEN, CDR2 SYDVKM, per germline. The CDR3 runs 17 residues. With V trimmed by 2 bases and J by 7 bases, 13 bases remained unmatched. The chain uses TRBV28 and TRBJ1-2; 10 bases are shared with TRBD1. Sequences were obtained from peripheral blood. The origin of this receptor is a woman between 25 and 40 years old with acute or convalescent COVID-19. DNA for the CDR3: TGTGCCAGCAGTTTAAGGACAGGGGGGCCGGGGGGCGGTGGCTACACCTTC. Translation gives CASSLRTGGPGGGGYTF.